Sequencing of this T cell receptor beta chain was carried out in a study of blood T cell repertoires in COVID-19. The overall study: PBMCs, B-cell-depleted T cells, or T cells provided the cDNA or gDNA that made up the material.

This clone has a handful of counts. Generated by immunoSEQ multiplex PCR, the TCRdb table keeps only in-frame clones and is missing some. The data show hundreds of thousands of clones, about 80% seen once. Exposed study participants had met a COVID-19 case within 2 weeks before entry. Germline V lookup: CDR1 LNHDA, CDR2 SQIVND (reference sequence). V lost 9 bases to trimming and J lost 5 bases, with 17 bases between them. The CDR3 is made up of 13 amino acids. V and J are TRBV19 and TRBJ2-7; a weak D match, TRBD1 (6 bases). This clonotype originated in a woman between 35 and 50 years old who had been exposed to COVID-19. Input material: PBMCs or T cells enriched from blood (not recorded which). The CDR3 loop reads CASRTSRGNEQYF. CDR3 in DNA: TGTGCCAGCCGGACGTCCAGGGGCAACGAGCAGTACTTC.